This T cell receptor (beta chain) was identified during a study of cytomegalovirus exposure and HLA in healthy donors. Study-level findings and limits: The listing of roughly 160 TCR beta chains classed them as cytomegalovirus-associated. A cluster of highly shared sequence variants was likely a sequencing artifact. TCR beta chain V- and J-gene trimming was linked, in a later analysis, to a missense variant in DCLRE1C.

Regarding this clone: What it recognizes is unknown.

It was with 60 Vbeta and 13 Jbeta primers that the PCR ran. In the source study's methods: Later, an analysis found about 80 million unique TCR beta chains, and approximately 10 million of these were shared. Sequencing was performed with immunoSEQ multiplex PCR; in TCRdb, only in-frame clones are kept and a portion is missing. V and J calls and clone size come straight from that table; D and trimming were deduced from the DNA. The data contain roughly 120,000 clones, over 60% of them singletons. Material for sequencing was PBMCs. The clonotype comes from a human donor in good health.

Here the CDR3 reads CASSIDVNTEAFF. In DNA, the CDR3 is TGTGCCAGTAGTATAGACGTGAACACTGAAGCTTTCTTT. The V gene is TRBV19, the J gene TRBJ1-1; D not certain. V was clipped by 0 bases and J by 0 bases, with 2 bases between them. The CDR3 spans 13 residues. Germline V CDR1 and CDR2: LNHDA, SQIVND (reference sequence).